The next 22 T cell receptor beta chains were all read from a single sample in a study of graft-versus-host responses after intestinal transplantation. Only in-frame clones appear in the TCRdb table, and some are missing; sequencing was by immunoSEQ multiplex PCR. The sample has about 40,000 clones, roughly nine tenths seen once. The sample consisted of PBMCs, taken about nine months after transplant. These receptor sequences come from a human patient who received an intestinal transplant, so some T cells may come from the graft donor.

This clone was recorded once. This chain joins TRBV29-1 and TRBJ2-5; 7 bases match TRBD2. Germline trimming cut 7 bases from V and 4 bases from J; bases unmatched to any gene: 3. Per the germline V gene, CDR1 is SQVTM and CDR2 is ANQGSEA. The CDR3 runs 11 residues. The CDR3 DNA follows: TGCAGCGCCGGGACTACAGAGACCCAGTACTTC. This sequence encodes CSAGTTETQYF. Using reference TRBV29-1 and TRBJ2-5 for the parts outside the CDR3, the full variable domain is SAVISQKPSRDICQRGTSLTIQCQVDSQVTMMFWYRQQPGQSLTLIATANQGSEATYESGFVIDKFPISRPNLTFSTLTVSNMSPEDSSIYLCSAGTTETQYFGPGTRLLVL.

V gene TRBV5-1 combines with J gene TRBJ2-1; D is perhaps TRBD1 (5 bases). Trimming left V 2 bases short and J 0 bases short, with 15 bases between. Per the germline V gene, CDR1 is SGHRS and CDR2 is YFSETQ. This CDR3 is built from 17 residues. The CDR3 bases are TGCGCCAGCAGCTTTATAAAAGGGGTGAGCTCCTACAATGAGCAGTTCTTC. Encoded protein: CASSFIKGVSSYNEQFF.

This chain joins TRBV28 and TRBJ1-3; D remains ambiguous. The germline V gene encodes CDR1 MDHEN and CDR2 SYDVKM. This CDR3 has 15 residues. The V gene lost 5 bases and the J gene lost 6 bases, with 17 bases spanning the gap. The CDR3 nucleotides are TGTGCCAGCAGTCCCAACCCCGGGTTACTAAACACCATATATTTT. It is translated as CASSPNPGLLNTIYF. The full variable domain, its missing parts supplied by reference TRBV28 and TRBJ1-3, is DVKVTQSSRYLVKRTGEKVFLECVQDMDHENMFWYRQDPGLGLRLIYFSYDVKMKEKGDIPEGYSVSREKKERFSLILESASTNQTSMYLCASSPNPGLLNTIYFGEGSWLTVV.

The rearrangement joins TRBV4-2 to TRBJ2-2; 9 bases fit TRBD2. Trimming cost V 1 base and J 1 base; bases outside gene matches: 4. Germline V gene sequence: CDR1 LGHNA, CDR2 YNFKEQ. The CDR3 totals 17 residues. CDR3 sequence: CASSQGVTSGNTGELFF. The CDR3 nucleotides are TGTGCCAGCAGCCAAGGTGTGACTAGCGGGAACACCGGGGAGCTGTTTTTT.

This chain joins TRBV7-6 and TRBJ2-3, with TRBD2 matching over 11 bases. V was pared by 3 bases and J by 6 bases, with 5 bases of the junction left unmatched. This CDR3 region has 15 residues. Germline CDR1 reads SGHVS; CDR2 reads FNYEAQ. The DNA of the CDR3 is TGTGCCAGCAGCTTGGAAGGGACTAGCGGTGATACGCAGTATTTT. It translates to CASSLEGTSGDTQYF.

On this clone itself: Germline is not matched at one junction end, which may reflect a read error. The V call is TRBV6-5, the J call TRBJ2-5, with D unresolved. The CDR3 runs to 15 residues. Looked up from germline, CDR1 is MNHEY and CDR2 is SVGAGI. The CDR3 nucleotides read TGTGCCAGCAGTTCGGACGGATCTCCGCAAGAGACCAAGTACTTC. Translated, it gives CASSSDGSPQETKYF.

The genes are TRBV19 and TRBJ1-2, with TRBD1 as a possible D gene (5 bases). The CDR3 spans 10 residues. Trimming removed 9 bases at V and 8 bases at J, with 10 bases between. The germline gives CDR1 LNHDA, CDR2 SQIVND (reference sequence). The CDR3 reads CASSGDGYTF. The CDR3 coding sequence is TGTGCCAGCTCTGGGGACGGCTACACCTTC.

The table lists this clone with a count of one. The chain uses TRBV11-1 and TRBJ2-1; 7 bases align to TRBD1. The CDR3 has 15 residues. V shed 5 bases and J 0 bases; nucleotides not matched to a gene: 4. Germline loops: CDR1 SGHAT, CDR2 FQDESV (reference sequence). CDR3 sequence reads: CASSRGQSSYNEQFF. The CDR3 region has the DNA TGTGCCAGCAGCCGGGGACAGAGCTCCTACAATGAGCAGTTCTTC.

V gene TRBV6-6 combines with J gene TRBJ1-4; unclear D gene. The CDR3 contains 14 residues. In germline, CDR1 is MNHNY, CDR2 SVGAGI (reference sequence). V lost 5 bases to trimming and J lost 1 base, with 8 bases between them. CDR3 sequence: CASSPSLTNEKLFF. CDR3 in DNA: TGTGCCAGCAGTCCTAGCCTAACTAATGAAAAACTGTTTTTT.

This clone appeared once. This rearrangement joins TRBV19 to TRBJ2-1, with 8 bases identical to TRBD2. The CDR3 length is 15 residues. V gave up 7 bases and J gave up 6 bases; unmatched junction bases: 11. Germline values: CDR1 LNHDA, CDR2 SQIVND (reference sequence). The CDR3 loop is CASTVGTSPSNEQFF. CDR3 in DNA: TGTGCCAGTACTGTCGGGACTAGTCCCTCCAATGAGCAGTTCTTC.

V and J are TRBV15 and TRBJ2-7; D uncertain. Trimming pared 1 base from V and 5 bases from J, leaving 6 bases between. This CDR3 is built from 12 residues. Germline CDR1 and CDR2: LNHNV and YYDKDF (reference sequence). The CDR3 DNA is TGTGCCACCAGCAGAGGATATGACGAGCAGTACTTC. Translated, it gives CATSRGYDEQYF.

V and J are TRBV7-2 and TRBJ2-5; no clear D gene. CDR3 length: 13 residues. Germline V lookup: CDR1 SGHTA, CDR2 FQGNSA. The V end lost 3 bases, the J end lost 6 bases, and 11 bases lay between the germline ends. This CDR3 reads CASSFGAEQTQYF. As DNA, the CDR3 is TGTGCCAGCAGCTTCGGAGCCGAACAGACCCAGTACTTC.

The CDR3 loop reads CASSQGSGSMYNSPLHF. CDR3 nucleotide sequence: TGCGCCAGCAGCCAAGGTTCAGGGAGTATGTATAATTCACCCCTCCACTTT. The chain uses TRBV4-1 and TRBJ1-6; weak D call: TRBD1 (5 bases). V dropped 1 base and J dropped 4 bases, with 14 bases sitting between them. The germline CDR1 and CDR2 sequences are MGHRA and YSYEKL. This CDR3 contains 17 residues.

The rearrangement uses TRBV5-8 and TRBJ2-6, with TRBD1 as a possible D gene (5 bases). The V gene lost 4 bases and the J gene lost 1 base, with 12 bases spanning the gap. Per the germline V gene, CDR1 is SGHTS and CDR2 is YDEGEE. This CDR3 has 16 amino acids. CDR3 residues: CASSPGLGSGANVLTF. The CDR3 DNA is TGTGCCAGCAGCCCAGGGCTCGGGTCTGGGGCCAACGTCCTGACTTTC. Using reference TRBV5-8 and TRBJ2-6 for the parts outside the CDR3, the full variable domain is EAGVTQSPTHLIKTRGQQATLRCSPISGHTSVYWYQQALGLGLQFLLWYDEGEERNRGNFPPRFSGRQFPNYSSELNVNALELEDSALYLCASSPGLGSGANVLTFGAGSRLTVL.

The chain carries TRBV2 and TRBJ1-2; 10 bases map to TRBD1. The junction had 6 bases not matched to a gene; V was cut back by 6 bases and J by 8 bases. Germline V CDR1 and CDR2: SNHLY, FYNNEI. CDR3 length equals 13 residues. CDR3 in amino acids: CASSSDRGAGYTF. As DNA, the CDR3 is TGTGCCAGCAGCTCGGACAGGGGGGCAGGCTACACCTTC. Based on the CDR3 plus reference TRBV2 and TRBJ1-2, the full variable domain is EPEVTQTPSHQVTQMGQEVILRCVPISNHLYFYWYRQILGQKVEFLVSFYNNEISEKSEIFDDQFSVERPDGSNFTLKIRSTKLEDSAMYFCASSSDRGAGYTFGSGTRLTVV.

The chain joins TRBV7-9 to TRBJ2-5, with D perhaps given as TRBD1 or TRBD2 (6 bases each). CDR1 SEHNR and CDR2 FQNEAQ come from the germline V gene (reference sequence). This CDR3 is built from 17 residues. V was cut by 5 bases and J by 0 bases, with 19 bases left in between. CDR3 nucleotide sequence: TGTGCCAGCAGCGCCCCTTCGAGAGGGGGGTACCAAGAGACCCAGTACTTC. Translated: CASSAPSRGGYQETQYF.

This sequence joins TRBV5-6 and TRBJ2-6; D call uncertain. Germline CDR1 reads SGHDT; CDR2 reads YYEEEE. Trimming took off 1 base at V and 1 base at J, with 9 bases between the two ends. The CDR3 length is 16 residues. CDR3 DNA sequence: TGTGCCAGCAGCTTGTTTGTGGGATCTGGGGCCAACGTCCTGACTTTC. Its translation is CASSLFVGSGANVLTF.

This clone was detected only a few times. V usage is TRBV6-1 and J usage is TRBJ1-1; no firm D call. Germline-derived CDR1 and CDR2 are MNHNS and SASEGT. The V gene lost 6 bases and the J gene lost 1 base, with 15 bases spanning the gap. The CDR3 runs to 15 residues. The CDR3 nucleotides read TGTGCCAGCAGAGACGGACCTCTCAAGAACACTGAAGCTTTCTTT. It codes for CASRDGPLKNTEAFF.

The rearrangement links TRBV7-2 to TRBJ2-5; TRBD1 aligns across 7 bases. Germline loops: CDR1 SGHTA, CDR2 FQGNSA. The CDR3 is 16 residues long. The ends lost 5 bases at V and 0 bases at J; junction bases unmatched: 9. In nucleotides, the CDR3 is TGTGCCAGCAGCCTGAGACAGGGAATGTACCAAGAGACCCAGTACTTC. It encodes CASSLRQGMYQETQYF.

The gene calls are TRBV6-6 and TRBJ1-1; D not resolved. Trimming shortened V by 4 bases and J by 2 bases, and 8 bases separated the two germline ends. From germline, CDR1 is MNHNY and CDR2 SVGAGI (reference sequence). The CDR3 length is 13 residues. The DNA for the CDR3 is TGTGCCAGCAGTTCATGGTCCAACACTGAAGCTTTCTTT. Its translation: CASSSWSNTEAFF.

This clone was counted between two and nine times. This chain links TRBV2 with TRBJ1-4, with D unresolved. V lost 1 base to trimming and J lost 0 bases, with 9 bases between them. CDR3 length: 16 amino acids. CDR1 is SNHLY and CDR2 is FYNNEI in the germline V gene. The CDR3 bases are TGTGCCAGCAGTGAAGGGGCGTCAGCAACTAATGAAAAACTGTTTTTT. As protein: CASSEGASATNEKLFF. Complete variable domain (other parts from reference TRBV2 and TRBJ1-4): EPEVTQTPSHQVTQMGQEVILRCVPISNHLYFYWYRQILGQKVEFLVSFYNNEISEKSEIFDDQFSVERPDGSNFTLKIRSTKLEDSAMYFCASSEGASATNEKLFFGSGTQLSVL.

The chain links TRBV29-1 to TRBJ1-1; TRBD1 matches 7 bases. The V gene end was trimmed by 0 bases and the J gene end by 3 bases; junction bases not matched to a gene: 4. The V gene's germline CDR1 is SQVTM and CDR2 ANQGSEA. The CDR3 length is 14 residues. DNA of the CDR3: TGCAGCGTTGAAGAGGAGGGGGCCTACACTGAAGCTTTCTTT. Amino acid sequence: CSVEEEGAYTEAFF.